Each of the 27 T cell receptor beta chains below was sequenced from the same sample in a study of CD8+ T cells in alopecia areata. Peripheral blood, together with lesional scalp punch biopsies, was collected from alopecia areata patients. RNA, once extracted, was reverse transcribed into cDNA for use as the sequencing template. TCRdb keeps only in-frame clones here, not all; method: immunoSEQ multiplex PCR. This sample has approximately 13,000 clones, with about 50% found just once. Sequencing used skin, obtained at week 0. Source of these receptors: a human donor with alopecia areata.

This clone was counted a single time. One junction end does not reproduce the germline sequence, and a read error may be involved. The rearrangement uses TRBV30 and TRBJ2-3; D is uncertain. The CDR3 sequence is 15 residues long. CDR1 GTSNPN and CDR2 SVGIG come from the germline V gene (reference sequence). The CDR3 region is CAWGVGTDGADTQYF. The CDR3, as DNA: TGTGCCTGGGGTGTTGGAACGGACGGAGCAGATACGCAGTATTTT.

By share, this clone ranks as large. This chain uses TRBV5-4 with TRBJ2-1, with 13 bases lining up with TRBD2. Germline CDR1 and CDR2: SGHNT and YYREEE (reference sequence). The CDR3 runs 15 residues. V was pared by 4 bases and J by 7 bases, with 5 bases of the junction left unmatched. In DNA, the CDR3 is TGTGCCAGCAGCGTCCGGACTAGCGGGGGAAATGAGCAGTTCTTC. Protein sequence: CASSVRTSGGNEQFF. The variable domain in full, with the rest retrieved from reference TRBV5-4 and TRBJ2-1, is ETGVTQSPTHLIKTRGQQVTLRCSSQSGHNTVSWYQQALGQGPQFIFQYYREEENGRGNFPPRFSGLQFPNYSSELNVNALELDDSALYLCASSVRTSGGNEQFFGPGTRLTVL.

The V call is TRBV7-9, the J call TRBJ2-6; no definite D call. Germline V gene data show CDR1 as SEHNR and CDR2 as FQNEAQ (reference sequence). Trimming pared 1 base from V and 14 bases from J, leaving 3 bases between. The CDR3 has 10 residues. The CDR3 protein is CASSLELLTF. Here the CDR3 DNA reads TGTGCCAGCAGCTTAGAGCTCCTGACTTTC.

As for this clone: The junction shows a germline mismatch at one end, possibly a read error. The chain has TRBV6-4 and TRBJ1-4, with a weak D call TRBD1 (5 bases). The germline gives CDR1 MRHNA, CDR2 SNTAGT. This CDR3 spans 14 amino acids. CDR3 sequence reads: CASSYSVGDEKLFF. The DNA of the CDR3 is TGTGCCAGCAGTTACTCCGTAGGGGATGAAAAACTGTTTTTT.

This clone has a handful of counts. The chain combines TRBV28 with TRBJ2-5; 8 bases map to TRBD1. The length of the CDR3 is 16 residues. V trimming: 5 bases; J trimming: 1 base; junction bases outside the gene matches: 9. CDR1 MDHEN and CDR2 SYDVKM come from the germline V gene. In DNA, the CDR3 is TGTGCCAGCAGTCCCGACAGGGGTACCCTCCAAGAGACCCAGTACTTC. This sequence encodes CASSPDRGTLQETQYF.

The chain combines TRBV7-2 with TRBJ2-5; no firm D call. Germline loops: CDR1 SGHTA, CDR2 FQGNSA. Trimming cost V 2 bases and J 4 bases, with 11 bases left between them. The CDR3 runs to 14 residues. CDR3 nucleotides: TGTGCCAGCAGCTTATACGTCCACGGAGAGACCCAGTACTTC. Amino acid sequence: CASSLYVHGETQYF.

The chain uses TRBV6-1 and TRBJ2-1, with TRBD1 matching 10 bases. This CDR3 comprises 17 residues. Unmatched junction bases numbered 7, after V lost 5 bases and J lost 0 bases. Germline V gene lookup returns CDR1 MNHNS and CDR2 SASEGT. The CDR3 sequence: CASSQDRGLSSYNEQFF. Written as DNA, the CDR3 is TGTGCCAGCAGTCAAGACAGGGGGCTAAGCTCCTACAATGAGCAGTTCTTC.

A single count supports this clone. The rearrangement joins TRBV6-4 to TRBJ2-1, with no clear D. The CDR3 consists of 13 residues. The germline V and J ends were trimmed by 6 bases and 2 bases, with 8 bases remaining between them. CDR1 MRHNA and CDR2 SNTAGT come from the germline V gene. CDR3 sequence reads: CASSHDTYNEQFF. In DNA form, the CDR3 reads TGTGCCAGCAGCCACGACACCTACAATGAGCAGTTCTTC.

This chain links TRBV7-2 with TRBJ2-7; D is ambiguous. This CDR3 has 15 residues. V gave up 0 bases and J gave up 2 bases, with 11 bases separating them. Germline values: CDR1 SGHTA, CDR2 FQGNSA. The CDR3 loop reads CASSLATLPTYEQYF. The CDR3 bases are TGTGCCAGCAGCTTAGCGACTCTCCCAACCTACGAGCAGTACTTC.

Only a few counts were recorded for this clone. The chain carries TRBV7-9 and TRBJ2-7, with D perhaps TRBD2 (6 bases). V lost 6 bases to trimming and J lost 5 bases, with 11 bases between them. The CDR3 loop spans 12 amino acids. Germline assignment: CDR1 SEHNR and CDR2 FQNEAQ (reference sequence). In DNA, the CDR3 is TGTGCCAGCAGTAGGGACTTTAACGAGCAGTACTTC. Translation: CASSRDFNEQYF. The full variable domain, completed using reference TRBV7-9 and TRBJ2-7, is DTGVSQNPRHKITKRGQNVTFRCDPISEHNRLYWYRQTLGQGPEFLTYFQNEAQLEKSRLLSDRFSAERPKGSFSTLEIQRTEQGDSAMYLCASSRDFNEQYFGPGTRLTVT.

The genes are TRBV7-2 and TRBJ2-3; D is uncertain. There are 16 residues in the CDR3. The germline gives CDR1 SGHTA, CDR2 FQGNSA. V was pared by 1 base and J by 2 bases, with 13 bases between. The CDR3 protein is CASSLGGWEHTDTQYF. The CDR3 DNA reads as TGTGCCAGCAGCTTAGGGGGTTGGGAACACACAGATACGCAGTATTTT.

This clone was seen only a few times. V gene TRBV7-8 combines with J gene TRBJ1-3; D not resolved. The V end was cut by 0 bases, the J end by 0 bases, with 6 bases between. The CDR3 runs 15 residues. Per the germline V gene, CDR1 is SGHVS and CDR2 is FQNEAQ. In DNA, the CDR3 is TGTGCCAGCAGCTTAGCGGCAGACTCTGGAAACACCATATATTTT. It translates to CASSLAADSGNTIYF.

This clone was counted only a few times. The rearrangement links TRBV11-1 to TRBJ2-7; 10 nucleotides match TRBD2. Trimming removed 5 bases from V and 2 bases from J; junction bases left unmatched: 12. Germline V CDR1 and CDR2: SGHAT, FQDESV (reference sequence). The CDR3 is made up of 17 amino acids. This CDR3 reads CASSAWVTSGGAYEQYF. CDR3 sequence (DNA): TGTGCCAGCAGCGCATGGGTAACCAGCGGGGGGGCCTACGAGCAGTACTTC.

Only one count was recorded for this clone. The CDR3 loop reads CASSLYFTGQGGTEAFF. The CDR3 DNA sequence: TGTGCCAGCAGCTTGTATTTTACCGGACAGGGGGGCACTGAAGCTTTCTTT. The chain couples TRBV5-6 to TRBJ1-1; 10 nucleotides agree with TRBD1. V trimming: 1 base; J trimming: 4 bases; junction bases outside the gene matches: 10. The germline CDR1 and CDR2 sequences are SGHDT and YYEEEE. This CDR3 spans 17 amino acids.

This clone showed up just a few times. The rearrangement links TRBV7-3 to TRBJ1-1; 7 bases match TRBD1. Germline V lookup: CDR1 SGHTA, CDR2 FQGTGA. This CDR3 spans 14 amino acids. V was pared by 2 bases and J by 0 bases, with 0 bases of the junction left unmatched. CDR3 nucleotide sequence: TGTGCCAGCAGCTTACAGGGGGTGAACACTGAAGCTTTCTTT. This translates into CASSLQGVNTEAFF.

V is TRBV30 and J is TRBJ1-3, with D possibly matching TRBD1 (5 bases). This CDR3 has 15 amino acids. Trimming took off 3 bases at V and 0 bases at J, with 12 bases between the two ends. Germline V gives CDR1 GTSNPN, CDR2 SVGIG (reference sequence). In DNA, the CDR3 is TGTGCCTGGAGCAGAGACAGTAACTCTGGAAACACCATATATTTT. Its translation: CAWSRDSNSGNTIYF.

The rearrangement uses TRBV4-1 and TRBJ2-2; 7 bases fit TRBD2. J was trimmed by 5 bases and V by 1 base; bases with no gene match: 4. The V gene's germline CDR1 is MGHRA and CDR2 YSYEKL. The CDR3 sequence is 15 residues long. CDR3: CASSQGEGPTGELFF. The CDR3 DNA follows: TGCGCCAGCAGCCAAGGGGAGGGGCCGACCGGGGAGCTGTTTTTT.

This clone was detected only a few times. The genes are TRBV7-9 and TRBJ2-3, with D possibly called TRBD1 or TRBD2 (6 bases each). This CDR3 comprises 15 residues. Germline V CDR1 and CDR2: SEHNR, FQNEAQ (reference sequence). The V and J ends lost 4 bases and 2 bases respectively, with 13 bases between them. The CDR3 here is CASSSGDTVTDTQYF. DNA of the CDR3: TGTGCCAGCAGCTCGGGGGACACCGTCACAGATACGCAGTATTTT.

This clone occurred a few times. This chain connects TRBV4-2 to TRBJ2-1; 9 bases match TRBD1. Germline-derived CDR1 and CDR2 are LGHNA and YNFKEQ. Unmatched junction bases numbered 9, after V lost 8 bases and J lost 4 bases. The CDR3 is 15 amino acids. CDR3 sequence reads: CASATGTGSYNEQFF. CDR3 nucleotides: TGTGCCAGCGCAACCGGGACAGGGTCTTACAATGAGCAGTTCTTC.

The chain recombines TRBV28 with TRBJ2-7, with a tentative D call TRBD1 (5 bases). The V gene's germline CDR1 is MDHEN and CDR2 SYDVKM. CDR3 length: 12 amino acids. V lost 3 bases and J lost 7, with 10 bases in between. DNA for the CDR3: TGTGCCAGCAGTTTCAGGGCTTGGGAGCAGTACTTC. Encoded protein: CASSFRAWEQYF.

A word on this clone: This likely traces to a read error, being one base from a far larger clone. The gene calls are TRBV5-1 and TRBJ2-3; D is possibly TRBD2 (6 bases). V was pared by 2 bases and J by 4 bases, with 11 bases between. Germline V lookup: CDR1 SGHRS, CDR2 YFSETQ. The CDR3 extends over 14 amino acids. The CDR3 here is CASSLTGEADTQYF. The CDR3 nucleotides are TGCGCCAGCAGCTTAACGGGGGAGGCAGATACGCAGTATTTT.

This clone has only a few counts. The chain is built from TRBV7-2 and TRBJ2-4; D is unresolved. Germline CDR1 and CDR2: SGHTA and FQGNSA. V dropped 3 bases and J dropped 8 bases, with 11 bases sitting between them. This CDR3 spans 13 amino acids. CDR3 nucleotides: TGTGCCAGCAGCTTGGTAACTCTGGACATTCAGTACTTC. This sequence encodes CASSLVTLDIQYF.

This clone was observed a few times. In DNA form, the CDR3 reads TGTGCCAGTACCAACAGGGGGTATACTGAAGCTTTCTTT. It is translated as CASTNRGYTEAFF. The rearrangement uses TRBV19 and TRBJ1-1; 8 bases are shared with TRBD1. Germline lookup yields CDR1 LNHDA and CDR2 SQIVND (reference sequence). The CDR3 is made up of 13 amino acids. J lost 5 bases, V lost 7 bases, and 6 bases had no gene match.

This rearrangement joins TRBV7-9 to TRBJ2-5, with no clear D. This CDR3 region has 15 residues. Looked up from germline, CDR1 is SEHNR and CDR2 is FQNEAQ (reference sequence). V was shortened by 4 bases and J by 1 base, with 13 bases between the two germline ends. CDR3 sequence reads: CASSSRASAQETQYF. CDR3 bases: TGTGCCAGCAGCTCTCGAGCCTCTGCCCAAGAGACCCAGTACTTC. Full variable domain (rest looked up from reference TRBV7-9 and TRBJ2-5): DTGVSQNPRHKITKRGQNVTFRCDPISEHNRLYWYRQTLGQGPEFLTYFQNEAQLEKSRLLSDRFSAERPKGSFSTLEIQRTEQGDSAMYLCASSSRASAQETQYFGPGTRLLVL.

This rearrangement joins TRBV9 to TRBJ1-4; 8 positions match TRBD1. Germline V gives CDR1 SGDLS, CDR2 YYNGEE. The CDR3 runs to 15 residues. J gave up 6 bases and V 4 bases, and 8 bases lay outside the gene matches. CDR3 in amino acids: CASSRSGGGDEKLFF. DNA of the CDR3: TGTGCCAGCAGCAGATCAGGGGGCGGGGATGAAAAACTGTTTTTT.

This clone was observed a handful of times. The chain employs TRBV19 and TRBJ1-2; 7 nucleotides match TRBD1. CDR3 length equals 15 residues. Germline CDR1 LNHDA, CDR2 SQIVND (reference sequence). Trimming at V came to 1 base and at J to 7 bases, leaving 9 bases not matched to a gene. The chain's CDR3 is CASSIAAYRGVGYTF. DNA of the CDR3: TGTGCCAGTAGTATAGCGGCTTACAGGGGAGTTGGCTACACCTTC.

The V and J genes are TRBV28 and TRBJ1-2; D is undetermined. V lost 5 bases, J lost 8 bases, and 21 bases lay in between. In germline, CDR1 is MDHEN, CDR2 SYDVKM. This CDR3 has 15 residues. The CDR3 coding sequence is TGTGCCAGCAGTATCTTCGGGAGACCCCGACTGGGCTACACCTTC. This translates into CASSIFGRPRLGYTF.